These 4 T cell receptor beta chains were sequenced from one sample in a study of blood T cells in healthy people across ages. Using a J-beta primer mix together with a sample-barcoded 5' primer, a second PCR was run for 7 to 11 cycles. MiXCR, applied by TCRdb to the 5' RACE reads, yields one record per CDR3 protein. The repertoire holds roughly 1 million distinct CDR3 sequences, with 20% to 25% as singletons. These data are also associated with another study on T cells of mothers and their children.

Sequencing was carried out using blood. The receptors stem from a girl aged 2 to 9 in good health.

The V and J genes are TRBV29-1 and TRBJ2-1; 11 bases are shared with TRBD2. Germline V lookup: CDR1 SQVTM, CDR2 ANQGSEA. This CDR3 has 13 amino acids. V dropped 6 bases and J dropped 8; count of bases not matched to a gene: 6. CDR3 region: CSVLLAGAYEQFF. The CDR3 DNA reads TGCAGCGTATTACTAGCGGGAGCTTATGAGCAGTTCTTC.

This chain links TRBV6-1 with TRBJ1-3, with TRBD1 identical over 8 bases. Unmatched junction bases numbered 6, after V lost 6 bases and J lost 2 bases. The CDR3 contains 15 residues. CDR1 and CDR2 (germline): MNHNS, SASEGT. This chain's CDR3 is CASSGYRGTGNTIYF. The CDR3 region has the DNA TGTGCCAGCAGCGGCTACAGGGGGACTGGAAACACCATATATTTT.

As for this clonotype: A read error may produce the germline difference seen at one junction end. The chain links TRBV12-3 or TRBV12-4 to TRBJ2-3, with no clear D. CDR3 length equals 11 residues. CDR3 nucleotides: TGTGGCAGCAGTAGAACAGATGCGCAGTATTTT. This gives the protein CGSSRTDAQYF.

The chain is built from TRBV7-8 and TRBJ2-3, with D possibly being TRBD1 (5 bases). V dropped 1 base and J dropped 2 bases, with 10 bases sitting between them. This CDR3 region has 15 residues. Germline CDR1 SGHVS, CDR2 FQNEAQ. CDR3 region: CASSLEAGNTDTQYF. Here the CDR3 DNA reads TGTGCCAGCAGCTTAGAGGCAGGGAACACAGATACGCAGTATTTT.